This record concerns one T cell receptor (beta chain) sequence. What antigen it recognizes has not been identified. No quality values exist for individual bases; no much larger clone is one base distant. The sample comes from a study of radiotherapy plus CTLA-4 blockade in lung cancer (dated by TCRdb to 2017 to 2018). As for the study more broadly: Objective responses occurred in approximately 19% of enrolled patients, and 25% to 40% achieved disease control. Broader findings and caveats from the paper: Early dynamic changes in blood T cell clones, together with increased serum interferon-beta after radiation, were reported as the strongest predictors of response. After treatment with radiotherapy and ipilimumab, TCR clones that originated in tumors expanded in peripheral blood.

Library prep was done by the immunoSEQ multiplex PCR assay. Here the immuneACCESS table is served through TCRdb, limited to in-frame sequences with V and J called. Missing clones are a known gap in these copies; in checked studies unresolved V genes cover under half, and the rest lacks a known reason. The sample table records 89,000 or so clones; 75% to 90% of these occur just once. Approximately 3.7% of the sample is in the top ten clones. The study evaluated CTLA-4 blockade (ipilimumab) given together with focal radiation therapy in patients who had chemo-refractory metastatic non-small-cell lung cancer. Sample: peripheral blood, taken from a patient treated with radiotherapy plus ipilimumab. The sequence derives from a human donor with non-small cell lung cancer who had a partial response to radiotherapy plus ipilimumab.

CDR3 region: CASSLQGDQPQHF. The DNA sequence reads TGTGCCAGCAGTTTACAGGGAGATCAGCCCCAGCATTTT. This chain is built from TRBV6-1 and TRBJ1-5; TRBD1 could be the D gene, as 6 bases match. The CDR3, from cysteine to phenylalanine, totals 13 residues. The entry retains the CDR3 DNA only, 39 bases that are in frame from base 1. CDR1 is given as MNHNS and CDR2 as SASEGT, both from the germline V gene. Trimming takes 5 bases from V and 5 bases from J, and the germline ends sit 10 bases apart.